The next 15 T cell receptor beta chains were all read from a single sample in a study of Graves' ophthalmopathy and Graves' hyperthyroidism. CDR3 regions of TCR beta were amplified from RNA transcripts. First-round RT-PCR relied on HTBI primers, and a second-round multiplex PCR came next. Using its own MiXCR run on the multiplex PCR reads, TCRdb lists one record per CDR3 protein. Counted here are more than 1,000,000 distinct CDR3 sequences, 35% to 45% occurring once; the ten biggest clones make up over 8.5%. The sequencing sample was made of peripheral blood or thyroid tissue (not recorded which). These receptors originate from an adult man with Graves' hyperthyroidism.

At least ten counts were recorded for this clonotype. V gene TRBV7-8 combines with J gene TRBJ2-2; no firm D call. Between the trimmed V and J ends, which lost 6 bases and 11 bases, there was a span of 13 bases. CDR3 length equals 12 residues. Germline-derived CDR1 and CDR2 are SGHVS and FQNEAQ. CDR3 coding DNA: TGTGCCAGCAGAAAGGGCGCAGCAGAGCTGTTTTTT. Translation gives CASRKGAAELFF.

CDR3: CASSVDGQNYGYTF. The CDR3 nucleotides are TGTGCCAGCAGCGTAGACGGACAGAACTATGGCTACACCTTC. V usage is TRBV12-3 or TRBV12-4 and J usage is TRBJ1-2, with a tentative D call TRBD1 (6 bases). The CDR3 is made up of 14 amino acids. Deletions cut 6 bases from V and 2 bases from J, with 13 bases between.

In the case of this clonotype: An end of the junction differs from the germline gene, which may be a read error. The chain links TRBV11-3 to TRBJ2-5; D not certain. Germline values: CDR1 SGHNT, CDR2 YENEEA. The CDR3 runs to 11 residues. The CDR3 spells CTSSNGETQYF. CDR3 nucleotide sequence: TGTACCAGCAGCAATGGGGAGACCCAGTACTTC.

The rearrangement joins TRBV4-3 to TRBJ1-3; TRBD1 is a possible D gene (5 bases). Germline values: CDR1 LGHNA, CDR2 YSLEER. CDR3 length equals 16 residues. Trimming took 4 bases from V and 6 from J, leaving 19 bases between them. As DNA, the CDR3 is TGCGCCAGCAGCCGCAGCCTTGGCCAGGGTGAAAACACCATATATTTT. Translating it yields CASSRSLGQGENTIYF.

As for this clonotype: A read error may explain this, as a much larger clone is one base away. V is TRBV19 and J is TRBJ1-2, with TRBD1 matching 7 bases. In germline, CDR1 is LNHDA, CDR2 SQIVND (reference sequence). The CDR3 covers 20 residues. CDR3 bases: TGTGTCAGTAGTCCCCGAACAGGGGATCGGTTTAGAAGGGAAAACTATGGCTACACCTTC. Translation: CVSSPRTGDRFRRENYGYTF.

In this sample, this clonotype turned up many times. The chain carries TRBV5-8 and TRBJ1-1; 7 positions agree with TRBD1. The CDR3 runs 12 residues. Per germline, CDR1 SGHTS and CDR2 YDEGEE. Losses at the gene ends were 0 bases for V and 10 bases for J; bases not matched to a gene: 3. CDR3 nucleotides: TGTGCCAGCAGCTTGGAACAGGGGAGAGCTTTCTTT. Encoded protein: CASSLEQGRAFF.

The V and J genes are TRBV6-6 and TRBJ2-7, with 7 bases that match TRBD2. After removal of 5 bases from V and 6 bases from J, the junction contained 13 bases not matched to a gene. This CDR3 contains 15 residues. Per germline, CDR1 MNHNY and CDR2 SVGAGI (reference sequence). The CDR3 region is CASSHDRDYVGEQYF. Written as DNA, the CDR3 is TGTGCCAGCAGTCACGACCGGGACTACGTAGGCGAGCAGTACTTC.

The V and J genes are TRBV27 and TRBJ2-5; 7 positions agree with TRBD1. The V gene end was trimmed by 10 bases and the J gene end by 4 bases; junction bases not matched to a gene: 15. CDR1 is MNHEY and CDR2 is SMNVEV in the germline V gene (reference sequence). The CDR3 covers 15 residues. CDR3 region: CATSHLRDSLETQYF. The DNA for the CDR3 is TGTGCCACCTCCCACCTCCGGGACAGCCTAGAGACCCAGTACTTC.

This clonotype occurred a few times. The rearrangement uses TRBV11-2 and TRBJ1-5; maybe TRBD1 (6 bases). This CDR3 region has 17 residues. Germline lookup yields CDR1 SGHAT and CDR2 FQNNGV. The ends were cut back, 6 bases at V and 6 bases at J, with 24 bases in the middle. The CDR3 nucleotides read TGTGCCAGCAGTGATAGGTCGGGGGGCTGGTCGAGTCAGCCCCAGCATTTT. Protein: CASSDRSGGWSSQPQHF.

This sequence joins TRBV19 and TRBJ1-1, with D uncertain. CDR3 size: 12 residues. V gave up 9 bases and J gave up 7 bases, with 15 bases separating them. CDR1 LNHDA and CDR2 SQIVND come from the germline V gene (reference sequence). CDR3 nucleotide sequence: TGTGCCAGGAGCCGGCCCACCGATGAAGCTTTCTTT. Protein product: CARSRPTDEAFF.

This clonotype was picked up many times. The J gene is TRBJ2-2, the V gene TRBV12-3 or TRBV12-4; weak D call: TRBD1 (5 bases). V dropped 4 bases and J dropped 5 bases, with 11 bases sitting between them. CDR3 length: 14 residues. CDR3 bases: TGTGCCAGCAGTTACCCGACAGCGACCGGGGAGCTGTTTTTT. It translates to CASSYPTATGELFF.

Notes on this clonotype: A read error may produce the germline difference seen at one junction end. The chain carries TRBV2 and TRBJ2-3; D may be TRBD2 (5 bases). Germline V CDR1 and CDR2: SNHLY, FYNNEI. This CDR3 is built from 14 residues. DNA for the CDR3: TGTGCCAGCAGTAAGGACTCTGTCTCCGATACGCGGTATTTT. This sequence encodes CASSKDSVSDTRYF.

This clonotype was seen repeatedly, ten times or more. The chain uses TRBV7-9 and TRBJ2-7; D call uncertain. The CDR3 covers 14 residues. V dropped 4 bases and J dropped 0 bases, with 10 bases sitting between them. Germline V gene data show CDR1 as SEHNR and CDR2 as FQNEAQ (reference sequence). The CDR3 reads CASSSTVSSYEQYF. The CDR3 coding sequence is TGTGCCAGCAGCTCAACCGTGAGCTCCTACGAGCAGTACTTC.

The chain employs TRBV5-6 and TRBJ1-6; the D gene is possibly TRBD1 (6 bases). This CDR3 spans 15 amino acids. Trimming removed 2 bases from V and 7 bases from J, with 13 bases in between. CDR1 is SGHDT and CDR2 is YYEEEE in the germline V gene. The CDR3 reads CASSFEQGRNSPLHF. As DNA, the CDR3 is TGTGCCAGCAGCTTTGAACAGGGTAGGAATTCACCCCTCCACTTT.

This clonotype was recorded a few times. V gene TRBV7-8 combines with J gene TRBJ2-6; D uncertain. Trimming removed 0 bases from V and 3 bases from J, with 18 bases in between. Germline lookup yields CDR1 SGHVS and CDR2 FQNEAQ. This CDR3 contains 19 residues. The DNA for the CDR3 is TGTGCCAGCAGCTTAGCGGTCAGGCTACACTTGGGTGGGGCCAACGTCCTGACTTTC. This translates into CASSLAVRLHLGGANVLTF.